This T cell receptor (beta chain) was sequenced during a study of neurological immune-mediated disorders. Overall study results and limits: HTLV-1-associated myelopathy ranked highest for TCR clonal expansion and multiple sclerosis lowest, beneath healthy controls.

The time point here: technical triplicate 2. It was by 5'RACE with 10-nucleotide random UMIs that the cDNA was made. TCRdb re-called the 5' RACE reads with MiXCR, one entry per CDR3 protein. This sample has fewer than 40,000 distinct CDR3 sequences, with 13% found just once. This clonotype was recorded many times. Its antigen is undetermined. The CDR3 runs to 13 residues. The germline gives CDR1 SNHLY, CDR2 FYNNEI. Trimming cost V 11 bases and J 7 bases, with 15 bases left between them. This chain uses TRBV2 with TRBJ1-6; no reliable D call. This sequence was found in a female donor with HTLV-1-associated myelopathy (HAM/TSP). The sample taken for sequencing was CD4+ T cells from blood. CDR3 in DNA: TGTGCCTCCGGGCGCGATAAAAATTCACCCCTCCACTTT. Encoded protein: CASGRDKNSPLHF.